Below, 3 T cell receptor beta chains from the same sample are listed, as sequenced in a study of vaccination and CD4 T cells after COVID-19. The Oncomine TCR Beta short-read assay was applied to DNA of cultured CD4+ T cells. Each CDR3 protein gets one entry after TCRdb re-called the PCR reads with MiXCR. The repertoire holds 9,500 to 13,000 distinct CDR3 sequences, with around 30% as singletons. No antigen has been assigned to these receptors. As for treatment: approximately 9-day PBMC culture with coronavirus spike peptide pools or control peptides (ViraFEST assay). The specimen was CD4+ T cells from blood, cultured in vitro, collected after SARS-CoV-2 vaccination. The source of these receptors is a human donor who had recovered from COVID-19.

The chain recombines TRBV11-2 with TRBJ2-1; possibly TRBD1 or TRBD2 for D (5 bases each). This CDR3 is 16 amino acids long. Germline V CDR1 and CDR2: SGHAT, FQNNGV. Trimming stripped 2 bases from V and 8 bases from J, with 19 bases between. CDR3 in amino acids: CASSLRHGARIDEQFF. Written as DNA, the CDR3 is TGTGCCAGCAGCTTACGGCACGGGGCTAGGATCGATGAGCAGTTCTTC.

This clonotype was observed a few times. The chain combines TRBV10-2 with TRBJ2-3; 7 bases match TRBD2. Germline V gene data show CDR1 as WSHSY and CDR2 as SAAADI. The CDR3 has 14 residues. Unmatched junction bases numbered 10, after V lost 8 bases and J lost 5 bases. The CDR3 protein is CASLAGARLDTQYF. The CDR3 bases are TGCGCCAGCCTCGCGGGAGCTAGGCTAGATACGCAGTATTTT.

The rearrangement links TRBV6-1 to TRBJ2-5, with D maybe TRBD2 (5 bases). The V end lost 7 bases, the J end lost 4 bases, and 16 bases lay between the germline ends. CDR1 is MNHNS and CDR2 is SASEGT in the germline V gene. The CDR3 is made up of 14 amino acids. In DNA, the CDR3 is TGTGCCAGCACTCGAGCCCGGGGAGTAGAGACCCAGTACTTC. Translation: CASTRARGVETQYF.